A single sample is the source of the 17 T cell receptor beta chains below, sequenced in a study of blood T cell repertoires in COVID-19. Method: immunoSEQ multiplex PCR; TCRdb's copy keeps in-frame clones and lacks some. Of around 40,000 clones in the sample, roughly 90% were seen once. The material sequenced was peripheral blood. The source of these receptors is a man between 50 and 59 years old with active COVID-19.

This clone was counted only a few times. The J gene is TRBJ2-2, the V gene TRBV6-5; D may be TRBD2 (6 bases). The CDR3 runs to 11 residues. Trimming shortened V by 8 bases and J by 6 bases, and 7 bases separated the two germline ends. Germline V gene data show CDR1 as MNHEY and CDR2 as SVGAGI. The CDR3 loop reads CASWRAGELFF. As DNA, the CDR3 is TGTGCCAGCTGGAGGGCCGGGGAGCTGTTTTTT.

A note on this clone: Other nucleotide sequences from this sample produce the same CDR3. V and J are TRBV13 and TRBJ2-7, with a tentative D call TRBD1 (6 bases). The CDR3 consists of 12 residues. Trimming removed 0 bases from V and 7 bases from J, with 7 bases in between. Germline values: CDR1 PRHDT, CDR2 FYEKMQ (reference sequence). CDR3 nucleotide sequence: TGTGCCAGCAGCTTAGGAAGGGGGGAGCAGTACTTC. Its protein product is CASSLGRGEQYF.

The V gene is TRBV6-2 or TRBV6-3, the J gene TRBJ2-1; D is unclear. The CDR3 sequence is 10 residues long. Trimming took 6 bases from V and 10 from J, leaving 7 bases between them. CDR1 is MNHEY and CDR2 is SVGEGT in the germline V gene. CDR3 region: CASSNSEQFF. DNA for the CDR3: TGTGCCAGCAGCAATAGCGAGCAGTTCTTC.

V and J are TRBV24-1 and TRBJ2-2, with 9 bases lining up with TRBD1. This CDR3 has 16 residues. Germline CDR1 KGHDR, CDR2 SFDVKD. V lost 4 bases to trimming and J lost 1 base; unmatched junction nucleotides: 3. The CDR3 DNA follows: TGTGCCACCAGTGACCGACAGGGGGGGAACACCGGGGAGCTGTTTTTT. Amino acid sequence: CATSDRQGGNTGELFF.

This clone was observed a single time. This sequence joins TRBV24-1 and TRBJ2-2; TRBD1 is a possible D gene (6 bases). Germline loops: CDR1 KGHDR, CDR2 SFDVKD. V lost 5 bases and J lost 9, with 9 bases in between. The length of the CDR3 is 12 residues. CDR3 residues: CATSGQGRELFF. The DNA for the CDR3 is TGTGCCACCAGTGGCCAGGGGCGGGAGCTGTTTTTT.

The genes are TRBV3-1 (or the pseudogene TRBV3-2) and TRBJ2-3; a possible D gene is TRBD1 (6 bases). CDR1 LGHDT and CDR2 YNNKEL come from the germline V gene (reference sequence). The CDR3 is 12 residues long. V was pared by 8 bases and J by 5 bases, with 11 bases between. The CDR3 DNA follows: TGTGCCAGCGGACAGCGAGGAGATACGCAGTATTTT. Its translation: CASGQRGDTQYF.

The V call is TRBV7-2, the J call TRBJ2-3; the match to TRBD1 covers 7 bases. V trimming: 5 bases; J trimming: 4 bases; junction bases outside the gene matches: 9. CDR1 SGHTA and CDR2 FQGNSA come from the germline V gene. There are 15 residues in the CDR3. This chain's CDR3 is CASSLGTDGADTQYF. CDR3 in DNA: TGTGCCAGCAGCCTCGGGACAGATGGGGCAGATACGCAGTATTTT.

This clone was seen once. This chain joins TRBV28 and TRBJ2-5, with 8 bases matching TRBD2. The V segment lost 4 bases and the J segment 5 bases; nucleotides outside the gene matches: 6. CDR3 length equals 14 residues. Germline V gene data show CDR1 as MDHEN and CDR2 as SYDVKM. CDR3 DNA sequence: TGTGCCAGCAGTTCGGTGGGCGGGAGGGAGACCCAGTACTTC. Its translation is CASSSVGGRETQYF.

The V and J genes are TRBV7-3 and TRBJ2-1, with 9 bases fitting TRBD2. With 4 bases clipped from V and 0 bases from J, the junction kept 1 base outside the gene matches. The CDR3 has 15 amino acids. CDR1 and CDR2 from the germline V gene are SGHTA and FQGTGA. DNA for the CDR3: TGTGCCAGCAGCTCGGGACTAGCCTCCTACAATGAGCAGTTCTTC. Translation gives CASSSGLASYNEQFF. Drawing the rest from reference TRBV7-3 and TRBJ2-1, the complete variable domain is GAGVSQTPSNKVTEKGKYVELRCDPISGHTALYWYRQSLGQGPEFLIYFQGTGAADDSGLPNDRFFAVRPEGSVSTLKIQRTERGDSAVYLCASSSGLASYNEQFFGPGTRLTVL.

This clone was counted once. The rearrangement links TRBV6-2 or TRBV6-3 to TRBJ2-5, with 9 bases that match TRBD1. This CDR3 contains 16 residues. J gave up 4 bases and V 5 bases, and 11 bases lay outside the gene matches. In germline, CDR1 is MNHEY, CDR2 SVGEGT. The CDR3 bases are TGTGCCAGCAGTAGACAGGGGGACGGATCGGCAGAGACCCAGTACTTC. It specifies CASSRQGDGSAETQYF.

V gene TRBV27 combines with J gene TRBJ2-7; 8 nucleotides agree with TRBD1. V lost 4 bases and J lost 4; bases outside the gene matches: 3. The length of the CDR3 is 13 residues. Germline CDR1 is MNHEY and CDR2 is SMNVEV (reference sequence). The CDR3 sequence: CASSSGTGYEQYF. Written as DNA, the CDR3 is TGTGCCAGCAGTTCCGGGACAGGTTACGAGCAGTACTTC.

V gene TRBV30 combines with J gene TRBJ2-5, with 9 bases aligning to TRBD2. The J call is doubtful: the DNA matches TRBJ2-7 better. CDR3 size: 15 residues. CDR1 and CDR2 from the germline V gene are GTSNPN and SVGIG (reference sequence). The CDR3 is CAWSVRLAGPHEQYF. CDR3 nucleotide sequence: TGTGCCTGGAGTGTACGTCTAGCGGGACCCCACGAGCAGTACTTC.

V usage is TRBV4-3 and J usage is TRBJ1-6, with D hard to call. V was trimmed by 0 bases and J by 9 bases, leaving 9 bases between them. CDR3 length: 14 amino acids. Per germline, CDR1 LGHNA and CDR2 YSLEER. In nucleotides, the CDR3 is TGCGCCAGCAGCCAAGATCATCGAGGTTCACCCCTCCACTTT. Its protein product is CASSQDHRGSPLHF.

The rearrangement uses TRBV7-8 and TRBJ1-5; 9 bases are a match to TRBD1. V was pared by 2 bases and J by 3 bases, with 11 bases of the junction left unmatched. Germline values: CDR1 SGHVS, CDR2 FQNEAQ. This CDR3 is built from 18 residues. For the CDR3, the DNA is TGTGCCAGCAGCTTACCCCCACGGACAGGGGTCTTCAATCAGCCCCAGCATTTT. Translated: CASSLPPRTGVFNQPQHF.

This clone came up once. The V and J genes are TRBV6-5 and TRBJ2-7; no clear D. From germline, CDR1 is MNHEY and CDR2 SVGAGI. The germline V and J ends were trimmed by 6 bases and 0 bases, with 12 bases remaining between them. The CDR3 consists of 14 residues. Here the CDR3 reads CASSPRSSSYEQYF. In DNA, the CDR3 is TGTGCCAGCAGCCCCCGGTCTAGCTCCTACGAGCAGTACTTC.

Only one count was recorded for this clone. The rearrangement joins TRBV28 to TRBJ1-2; D gene unclear. V lost 3 bases, J lost 1 base, and 6 bases lay in between. Germline CDR1 reads MDHEN; CDR2 reads SYDVKM. This CDR3 comprises 13 residues. The CDR3 DNA reads as TGTGCCAGCAGTTTGGCCAGTAACTATGGCTACACCTTC. It codes for CASSLASNYGYTF.

The chain joins TRBV6-6 to TRBJ2-7; no reliable D call. The CDR3 is 15 amino acids. Germline V lookup: CDR1 MNHNY, CDR2 SVGAGI (reference sequence). V lost 5 bases to trimming and J lost 0 bases, with 14 bases between them. CDR3 sequence: CASSLRSGSSYEQYF. CDR3 nucleotide sequence: TGTGCCAGCAGTCTCAGGTCCGGAAGCTCCTACGAGCAGTACTTC.